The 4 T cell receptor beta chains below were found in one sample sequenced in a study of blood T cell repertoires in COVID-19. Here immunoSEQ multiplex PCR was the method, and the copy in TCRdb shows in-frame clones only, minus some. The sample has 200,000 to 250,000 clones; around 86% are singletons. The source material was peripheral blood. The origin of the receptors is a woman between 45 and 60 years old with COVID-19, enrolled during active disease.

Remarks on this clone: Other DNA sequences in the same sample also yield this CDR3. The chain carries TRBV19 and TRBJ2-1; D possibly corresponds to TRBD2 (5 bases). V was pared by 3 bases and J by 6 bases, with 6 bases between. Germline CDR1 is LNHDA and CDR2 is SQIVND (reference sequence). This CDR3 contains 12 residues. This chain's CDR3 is CASSIRGNEQFF. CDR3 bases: TGTGCCAGTAGTATTCGGGGCAATGAGCAGTTCTTC.

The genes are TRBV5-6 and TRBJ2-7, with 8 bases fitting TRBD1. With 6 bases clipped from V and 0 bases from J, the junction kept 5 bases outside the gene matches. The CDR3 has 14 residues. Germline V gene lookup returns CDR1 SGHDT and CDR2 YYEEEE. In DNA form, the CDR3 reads TGTGCCAGCATGACAGGGGTCATCTCCTACGAGCAGTACTTC. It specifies CASMTGVISYEQYF.

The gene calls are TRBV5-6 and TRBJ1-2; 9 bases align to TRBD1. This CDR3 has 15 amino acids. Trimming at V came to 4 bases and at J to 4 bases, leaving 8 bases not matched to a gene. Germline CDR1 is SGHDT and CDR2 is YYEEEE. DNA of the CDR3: TGTGCCAGCAGCCTAGGACAGGGGAGGACCTATGGCTACACCTTC. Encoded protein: CASSLGQGRTYGYTF.

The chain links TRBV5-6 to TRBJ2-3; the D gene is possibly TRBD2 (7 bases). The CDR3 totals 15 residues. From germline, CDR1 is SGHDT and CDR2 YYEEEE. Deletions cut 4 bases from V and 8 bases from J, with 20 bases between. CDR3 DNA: TGTGCCAGCAGCCTGGGGGGGGGCCGGAGTGGTACGCAGTATTTT. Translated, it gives CASSLGGGRSGTQYF.